This paragraph reports one TCR beta chain. Its matching antigen is unknown. The data stem from a study of Ad26.COV2.S vaccination and SARS-CoV-2 variants. Across the study: Ad26.COV2.S given intramuscularly, once or twice 56 days apart.

The germline CDR1 and CDR2 sequences are LNHDA and SQIVND (reference sequence). V lost 5 bases to trimming and J lost 5 bases; unmatched junction nucleotides: 8. The CDR3 contains 15 residues. Notes on the study in general: Whether participants received vaccine or placebo, their non-spike TCR breadth was similar. Greater spike-specific TCR breadth was seen in vaccine recipients than in placebo recipients.

Treatment reported: 19 received Ad26.COV2.S at low or high dose, single or two shots; 5 received placebo; per-sample allocation not given. Day 63 after the first vaccine or placebo injection was the time point for sampling. Vaccination used an Ad26 vector expressing Wuhan-strain SARS-CoV-2 spike. The data were produced by immunoSEQ multiplex PCR, yet TCRdb's version contains in-frame clones alone and is incomplete. This table has 400,000 to 450,000 clones, about nine tenths appearing once. The receptor's source is a person aged 18-60 years who received the Ad26.COV2.S COVID-19 vaccine or a placebo. This chain links TRBV19 with TRBJ1-5; 8 nucleotides agree with TRBD1. The input for sequencing was peripheral blood, taken in a trial of Ad26.COV2.S vaccine versus placebo. The DNA for the CDR3 is TGTGCCAGTAGTCCGGACAGGGTCTCCTATCAGCCCCAGCATTTT. Residues: CASSPDRVSYQPQHF.